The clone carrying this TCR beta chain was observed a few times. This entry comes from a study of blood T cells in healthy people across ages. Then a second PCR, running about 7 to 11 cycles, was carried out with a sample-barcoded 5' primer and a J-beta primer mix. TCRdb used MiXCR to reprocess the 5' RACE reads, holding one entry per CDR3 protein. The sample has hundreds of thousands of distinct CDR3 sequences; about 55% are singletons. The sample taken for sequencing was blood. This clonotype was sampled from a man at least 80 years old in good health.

DNA for the CDR3: TGTGCCAGCAACGGGGAATCCGGACCCTACAATGAGCAGTTCTTC. Its protein product is CASNGESGPYNEQFF. This chain joins TRBV2 and TRBJ2-1; TRBD2 might be the D (5 bases). This CDR3 has 15 residues. The V gene lost 7 bases and the J gene lost 2 bases, with 15 bases spanning the gap. Germline V gene data show CDR1 as SNHLY and CDR2 as FYNNEI.